This T cell receptor beta chain came from a study of cytomegalovirus exposure and HLA in healthy donors (dated by TCRdb to about 2017). Turning to the overall study: According to a later analysis, one platform produced both the roughly 110 validation repertoires and the approximately 600 repertoires of the first cohort. The aim of the study was to test whether cataloging public T cell receptors could identify signatures of past pathogen exposure. Along with the roughly 670-subject first cohort, a separate validation cohort of 120 different subjects was used. The study combined high-throughput TCR immunosequencing, statistical association of individual TCRs with disease status, and machine learning to predict cytomegalovirus infection status.

The donors belonged to the validation cohort of around 120 subjects, which was separate from the roughly 700-subject first cohort. Inclusive of the bounding cysteine and phenylalanine, the CDR3 is 12 residues long. Of all the DNA, just the CDR3 is kept, 36 bases in frame from base 1. The germline V gene (reference sequence) sets CDR1 to GTSNPN and CDR2 to SVGIG. Libraries came from the immunoSEQ multiplex PCR assay. The authors' analysis ran thus. A statistical classification framework was built to diagnose cytomegalovirus status from the catalog of TCR beta chain sequences. TCRdb stores this immuneACCESS table with in-frame sequences only. Part of the clones is absent; in the studies checked, under half of the shortfall reflects unresolved V genes, and no reason is known for the rest. The DNA was the basis for D and trimming; V, J and clone size are from that table. The sample records 60,000 to 85,000 clones, approximately 95% of which are singletons. The top ten clonotypes cover about 1.4% of the sample.

Turning to this clone: It has no known antigen specificity. The junction and the germline gene differ at one end; a read error may be behind it.

On the study overall, not on this receptor specifically: In both the original and validation cohorts, the classifier was reported to diagnose cytomegalovirus status with high specificity and sensitivity. In a later analysis, TCRs clustered in the first cohort were found to also tend to co-occur in the roughly 130 validation repertoires, with 94% of cluster scores above 0. According to the authors, the approach could potentially be generalized to other disease states and immunological phenotypes. The validation cohort had no HLA typing available for a later analysis, so co-occurrence within that cohort was assessed over all 130 or so repertoires. Most TCR sequences were seen in very few donors, while some public TCRs were found in many individuals. A few of the identified cytomegalovirus-associated TCR beta chains were confirmed in vitro to be specific for cytomegalovirus antigens. A total of roughly 160 TCR beta chains were listed by the study as associated with cytomegalovirus.

The clonotype originates from a man younger than 35 in good health and CMV-seropositive. The sequenced sample consisted of PBMCs. The receptor chain draws on TRBV30 and TRBJ2-7; the D gene cannot be resolved reliably. The DNA reads TGCTCTGTCCTAGTGAGCTCCTACGAGCAGTACTTC. This encodes CSVLVSSYEQYF.